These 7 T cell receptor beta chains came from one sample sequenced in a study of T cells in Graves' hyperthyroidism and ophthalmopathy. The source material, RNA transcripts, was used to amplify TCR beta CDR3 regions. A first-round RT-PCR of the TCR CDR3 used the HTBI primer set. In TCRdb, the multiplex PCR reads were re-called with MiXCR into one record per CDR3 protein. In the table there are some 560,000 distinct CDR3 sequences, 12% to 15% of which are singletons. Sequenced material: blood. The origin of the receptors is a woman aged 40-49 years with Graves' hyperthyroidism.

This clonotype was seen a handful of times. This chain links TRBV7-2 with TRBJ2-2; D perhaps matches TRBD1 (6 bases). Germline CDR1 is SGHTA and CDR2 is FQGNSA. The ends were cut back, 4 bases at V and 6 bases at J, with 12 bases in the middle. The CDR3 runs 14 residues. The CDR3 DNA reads TGTGCCAGCAGCTCCCACCAGGGGCCCGGGGAGCTGTTTTTT. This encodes CASSSHQGPGELFF.

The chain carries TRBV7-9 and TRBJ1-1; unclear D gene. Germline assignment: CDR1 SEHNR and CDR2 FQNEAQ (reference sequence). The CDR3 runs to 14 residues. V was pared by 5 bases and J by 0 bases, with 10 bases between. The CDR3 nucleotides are TGTGCCAGCAGCCAGTCAAGGTTGAACACTGAAGCTTTCTTT. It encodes CASSQSRLNTEAFF.

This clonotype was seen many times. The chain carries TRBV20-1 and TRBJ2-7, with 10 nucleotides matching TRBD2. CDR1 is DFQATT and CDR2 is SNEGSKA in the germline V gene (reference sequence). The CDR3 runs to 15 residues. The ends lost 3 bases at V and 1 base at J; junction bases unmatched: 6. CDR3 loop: CSARASLAGSYEQYF. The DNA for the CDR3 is TGCAGTGCTAGGGCCTCACTAGCGGGGTCCTACGAGCAGTACTTC.

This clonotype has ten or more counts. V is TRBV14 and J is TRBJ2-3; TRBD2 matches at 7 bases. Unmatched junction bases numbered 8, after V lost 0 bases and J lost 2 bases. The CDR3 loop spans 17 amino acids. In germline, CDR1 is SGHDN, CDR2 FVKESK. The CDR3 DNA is TGTGCCAGCAGCCAAGATCTCCGAGCGGGGAACACAGATACGCAGTATTTT. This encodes CASSQDLRAGNTDTQYF.

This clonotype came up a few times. The CDR3, as DNA: TGTGCCAGCAGCTGGAGCGGGAGTCCCTACAATGAGCAGTTCTTC. Translated, it gives CASSWSGSPYNEQFF. J is TRBJ2-1 and V is TRBV3-1; the match to TRBD2 covers 8 bases. J gave up 2 bases and V 5 bases, and 5 bases lay outside the gene matches. The germline V gene has CDR1 LGHDT and CDR2 YNNKEL (reference sequence). The CDR3 runs to 15 residues.

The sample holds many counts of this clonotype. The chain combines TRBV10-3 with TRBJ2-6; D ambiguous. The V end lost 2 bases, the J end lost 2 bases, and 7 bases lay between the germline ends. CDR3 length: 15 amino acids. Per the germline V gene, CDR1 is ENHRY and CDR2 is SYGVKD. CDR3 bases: TGTGCCATCAGTGAGAGTAGAGCTGGGGCCAACGTCCTGACTTTC. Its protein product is CAISESRAGANVLTF.

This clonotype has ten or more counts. The CDR3 DNA is TGTGCCAGCAGCCCCACAGACACAGGGCCCTCCTACGAGCAGTACTTC. Translated, it gives CASSPTDTGPSYEQYF. V gene TRBV28 combines with J gene TRBJ2-7, with D perhaps matching TRBD1 (6 bases). The CDR3 runs to 16 residues. Trimming cost V 6 bases and J 0 bases, with 18 bases left between them. Germline V gene data show CDR1 as MDHEN and CDR2 as SYDVKM.